The 4 T cell receptor beta chains reported below all come from one sample, sequenced in a study of T-cell reconstitution after alpha-beta-depleted transplantation in children. The library targeted TCRbeta and was prepared with unique molecular identifiers. TCRdb reanalysed the PCR reads using MiXCR and keeps one entry per CDR3 protein. The table has around 960,000 distinct CDR3 sequences, about 29% seen once. The input for sequencing was PBMCs, mostly from graft donor cells, taken 360 days after TCRalphabeta/CD19-depleted stem cell transplant. The origin of the receptors is a boy under two years old who had a stem cell transplant for SCID, so the T cells may come from the graft donor.

J is TRBJ1-1 and V is TRBV2; D may be TRBD1 (5 bases). CDR3 size: 15 residues. Trimming took off 1 base at V and 3 bases at J, with 12 bases between the two ends. Germline values: CDR1 SNHLY, CDR2 FYNNEI. The CDR3 here is CASSEGSRADTEAFF. The DNA for the CDR3 is TGTGCCAGCAGTGAAGGATCCAGGGCAGACACTGAAGCTTTCTTT.

This chain links TRBV3-1 with TRBJ2-7; the D is unclear. The germline V gene has CDR1 LGHDT and CDR2 YNNKEL (reference sequence). V shed 4 bases and J shed 2 bases, with 12 bases lying between them. There are 14 residues in the CDR3. CDR3 in amino acids: CASSPPGLPYEQYF. In nucleotides, the CDR3 is TGTGCCAGCAGCCCCCCCGGCCTTCCCTACGAGCAGTACTTC.

This clonotype was recorded a few times. The chain employs TRBV20-1 and TRBJ1-4, with D unresolved. The CDR3 contains 14 residues. Trimming pared 5 bases from V and 1 base from J, leaving 11 bases between. CDR1 is DFQATT, CDR2 SNEGSKA, per germline (reference sequence). The CDR3 nucleotides read TGCAGTGCTGCCTCGGGGATAACTAATGAAAAACTGTTTTTT. It codes for CSAASGITNEKLFF.

The chain uses TRBV7-9 and TRBJ2-2; 12 bases line up with TRBD1. This CDR3 has 17 amino acids. V trimming: 4 bases; J trimming: 7 bases; junction bases outside the gene matches: 10. Germline V gene data show CDR1 as SEHNR and CDR2 as FQNEAQ (reference sequence). CDR3 sequence reads: CASSSGLRDRGLGELFF. CDR3 sequence (DNA): TGTGCCAGCAGCTCCGGCCTCCGGGACAGGGGGCTCGGGGAGCTGTTTTTT.